This T cell receptor (beta chain) was observed in a study of blood T cell repertoires in COVID-19. Study information: The study drew acute and convalescent COVID-19 samples from the United States, Italy and Spain.

The length of the CDR3 is 11 residues. V was clipped by 8 bases and J by 8 bases, with 12 bases between them. Germline V gene lookup returns CDR1 MNHEY and CDR2 SVGAGI. The data were produced by immunoSEQ multiplex PCR, yet TCRdb's version contains in-frame clones alone and is incomplete. The table lists around 200,000 clones, approximately 91% of them singletons. The V gene is TRBV6-5, the J gene TRBJ1-2; D remains ambiguous. Material: peripheral blood. The TCR originated in a man between 35 and 55 years old with acute or convalescent COVID-19. CDR3 DNA sequence: TGTGCCAGCTTCTCCCTCGGGGGCTACACCTTC. Protein: CASFSLGGYTF.